The clone carrying this T cell receptor beta chain was seen a handful of times. The antigen remains undetermined. This entry comes from a study of T cells after yellow fever vaccination. 5'RACE template switching produced TCR cDNA carrying a universal primer site and UMIs. From the 5' RACE reads, TCRdb called clonotypes with MiXCR, one entry per CDR3 protein. The data show around 250,000 distinct CDR3 sequences, 6.9% seen once. Study-level results: Abundant bulk-population clonotypes could contaminate the FACS-sorted repertoires.

Germline V lookup: CDR1 DFQATT, CDR2 SNEGSKA (reference sequence). The CDR3 length is 15 residues. After removal of 5 bases from V and 3 bases from J, the junction contained 5 bases not matched to a gene. The receptor was derived from a young man who received the YFV17D yellow fever vaccine. The sample consisted of CD4+ T cells sorted from PBMCs, taken 15 days after the yellow fever booster vaccination. The chain employs TRBV20-1 and TRBJ2-1; TRBD2 aligns across 12 bases. The CDR3 loop is CSAPLAGGLYNEQFF. CDR3 DNA sequence: TGCAGTGCTCCACTAGCGGGGGGTCTCTACAATGAGCAGTTCTTC.